This TCR beta chain appears in the sequencing data of a study of long-term antiretroviral therapy in people with HIV. Study results and limitations: Dominating the repertoire at all time points were the clones that expanded before ART. Compared with controls, HIV repertoires showed narrower CDR3 length ranges. In samples taken after ART, diversity increased but remained below transplant donor control levels.

An immunoSEQ assay, version v3.0, was performed at survey level. The table came from immunoSEQ multiplex PCR; TCRdb's copy has only in-frame clones and leaves some out. This repertoire shows about 16,000 clones, under 90% found once; its top ten account for 7% to 10%. For this clone: Its antigen remains unidentified.

Inclusion required at least two post-ART and at least one pre-ART PBMC samples. This CDR3 contains 18 residues. Looked up from germline, CDR1 is SNHLY and CDR2 is FYNNEI. Trimming removed 0 bases from V and 1 base from J; junction bases left unmatched: 10. This rearrangement joins TRBV2 to TRBJ2-5; 8 bases are a match to TRBD2. This sample comprised unsorted PBMCs, obtained 0.1 years after starting antiretroviral therapy. The receptor was isolated from a man aged 18 to 29 with HIV. The CDR3 DNA reads as TGTGCCAGCAGTGAAGCCACAATTTACCGGGGGGGCCAAGAGACCCAGTACTTC. Translating gives CASSEATIYRGGQETQYF.